This T cell receptor beta chain was retrieved from a study of T cell responses to AZD1222 COVID-19 vaccine. Study summary: Pooling was applied to second doses at about 4 or about 12 weeks. Study-wide points: Repertoires were obtained solely post-peak T cell response.

CDR3 length equals 14 residues. V was trimmed by 5 bases and J by 1 base, leaving 11 bases between them. Germline CDR1 MNHEY, CDR2 SMNVEV (reference sequence). Clones were sequenced by immunoSEQ multiplex PCR, and TCRdb holds only the in-frame ones, with some missing. The sample consists of 130,000 or so clones, over 90% of them appearing once. To note about this clone: What it binds is unknown.

The sequenced sample was peripheral blood, obtained on day 0 of AZD1222 vaccination. This TCR was sampled from an adult in good health. The chain has TRBV27 and TRBJ1-1; D is possibly TRBD1 (6 bases). CDR3 coding DNA: TGTGCCAGCAGTCTTGACAGGACGAACACTGAAGCTTTCTTT. Protein product: CASSLDRTNTEAFF.